This TCR beta chain comes out of a study of tumor-infiltrating lymphocytes in oesophageal squamous cell carcinoma. Losses at the gene ends were 4 bases for V and 10 bases for J; bases not matched to a gene: 13. CDR3 length equals 16 residues. The V gene's germline CDR1 is SGHVS and CDR2 FNYEAQ. TCRdb redid the calling of the PCR reads with MiXCR, one entry per CDR3 protein. The sample holds some 13,000 distinct CDR3 sequences, just under 55% seen once. Worth noting for this clonotype: This may arise from a read error, as a much more abundant clone is one base away.

This sequence was found in a female donor with esophageal squamous cell carcinoma. This chain connects TRBV7-6 to TRBJ2-1; 10 nucleotides align to TRBD1. Material: esophageal tumor tissue. The CDR3 region has the DNA TGTGCCAGCAGCTCGGTAAGGACAGGGGGTTCCTACGAGCAGTTCTTC. Its translation: CASSSVRTGGSYEQFF.